The 14 T cell receptor beta chains listed next were all sequenced from one sample in a study of response to subunit inactivated influenza vaccine. Via MiXCR, TCRdb re-called the RT-PCR reads, giving one row per CDR3 protein. The data hold hundreds of thousands of distinct CDR3 sequences, with more than 11% observed a single time. Material: PBMCs from blood, obtained 14 to 15 days before vaccination. These receptors all stem from a man aged 45-65 years who received an inactivated influenza vaccine.

This clonotype has only a few counts. The chain has TRBV10-3 and TRBJ2-5; D might be TRBD1 (6 bases). This CDR3 is built from 15 residues. The V gene lost 0 bases and the J gene lost 5 bases, with 13 bases spanning the gap. CDR1 and CDR2 from the germline V gene are ENHRY and SYGVKD. CDR3 sequence: CAISESSRGGETQYF. CDR3 in DNA: TGTGCCATCAGTGAGTCCTCCAGGGGTGGGGAGACCCAGTACTTC.

The chain recombines TRBV7-9 with TRBJ2-1; D unclear. Deletions cut 1 base from V and 6 bases from J, with 10 bases between. This CDR3 region has 14 residues. Germline CDR1 SEHNR, CDR2 FQNEAQ (reference sequence). CDR3 amino acids: CASSLESSSNEQFF. The CDR3 DNA is TGTGCCAGCAGCTTAGAATCGAGTAGCAATGAGCAGTTCTTC.

This rearrangement joins TRBV12-3 or TRBV12-4 to TRBJ2-7; TRBD2 aligns across 9 bases. Germline trimming cut 7 bases from V and 6 bases from J; bases unmatched to any gene: 10. This CDR3 region has 14 residues. The DNA for the CDR3 is TGTGCCAGCACCAGAGCGGGGGGATTCGGCGAGCAGTACTTC. Its protein product is CASTRAGGFGEQYF.

This chain links TRBV14 with TRBJ2-2; possibly TRBD2 for D (5 bases). CDR1 and CDR2 (germline): SGHDN, FVKESK. CDR3 length equals 13 residues. V shed 2 bases and J shed 14 bases, with 15 bases lying between them. CDR3 loop: CASSQWEPPALFF. The CDR3 DNA follows: TGTGCCAGCAGCCAATGGGAGCCCCCCGCCCTGTTTTTT.

This clonotype was seen a handful of times. The rearrangement links TRBV7-2 to TRBJ2-7; 7 positions agree with TRBD2. Trimming took 0 bases from V and 2 from J; bases not matched to a gene: 4. In germline, CDR1 is SGHTA, CDR2 FQGNSA. The CDR3 runs 15 residues. Here the CDR3 DNA reads TGTGCCAGCAGCTTAGCGACGGGGGGAGCCTACGAGCAGTACTTC. Amino acid sequence: CASSLATGGAYEQYF.

This clonotype was detected a few times. The J gene is TRBJ1-1, the V gene TRBV12-3 or TRBV12-4, with D possibly TRBD1 on 5 matching bases. The CDR3 has 11 residues. V lost 7 bases and J 3 bases, leaving 6 bases between the germline ends. The CDR3, as DNA: TGTGCCAGCAAGGGGTACACTGAAGCTTTCTTT. Amino acids: CASKGYTEAFF.

The CDR3 loop reads CSAGRGTSNQPQHF. Here the CDR3 DNA reads TGCAGTGCTGGGCGGGGAACTAGCAATCAGCCCCAGCATTTT. V usage is TRBV20-1 and J usage is TRBJ1-5; D is uncertain. The germline V gene has CDR1 DFQATT and CDR2 SNEGSKA (reference sequence). Between the trimmed V and J ends, which lost 5 bases and 0 bases, there was a span of 11 bases. This CDR3 comprises 14 residues.

The CDR3 reads CASSQGRDRGAKNIQYF. The DNA for the CDR3 is TGTGCCAGCAGTCAAGGCCGGGACAGAGGAGCCAAAAACATTCAGTACTTC. This sequence joins TRBV27 and TRBJ2-4, with TRBD1 matching over 7 bases. The V gene end was trimmed by 5 bases and the J gene end by 0 bases; junction bases not matched to a gene: 10. Germline loops: CDR1 MNHEY, CDR2 SMNVEV (reference sequence). The CDR3 is made up of 17 amino acids.

This clonotype was counted ten times or more. The chain employs TRBV5-1 and TRBJ2-5, with 8 bases aligning to TRBD2. From germline, CDR1 is SGHRS and CDR2 YFSETQ. This CDR3 comprises 14 residues. V shed 0 bases and J 5 bases; nucleotides not matched to a gene: 3. CDR3 amino acids: CASSLEVAGETQYF. For the CDR3, the DNA is TGCGCCAGCAGCTTGGAAGTAGCGGGGGAGACCCAGTACTTC.

This clonotype was picked up many times. The rearrangement joins TRBV29-1 to TRBJ2-7; the D is unclear. With 4 bases removed from V and 4 bases from J, the gap between germline ends came to 8 bases. The CDR3 totals 11 residues. Per germline, CDR1 SQVTM and CDR2 ANQGSEA. DNA of the CDR3: TGCAGCGTTGCTGTGGTATACGAGCAGTACTTC. This translates into CSVAVVYEQYF.

V and J are TRBV2 and TRBJ2-5; perhaps TRBD2 as D (6 bases). The CDR3 spans 13 residues. With 3 bases removed from V and 7 bases from J, the gap between germline ends came to 12 bases. From germline, CDR1 is SNHLY and CDR2 FYNNEI. The CDR3, as DNA: TGTGCCAGCAGTGAGGCGGGACCTCGGACCCAGTACTTC. Translation gives CASSEAGPRTQYF.

This clonotype has a handful of counts. The J gene is TRBJ1-2, the V gene TRBV7-2; 11 nucleotides agree with TRBD1. The CDR3 totals 17 residues. Trimming took 5 bases from V and 8 from J; bases not matched to a gene: 16. The V gene's germline CDR1 is SGHTA and CDR2 FQGNSA. CDR3 coding DNA: TGTGCCAGCAGCCCCCACCTCTCCGGGACAGGGGGGTTGGGCTACACCTTC. It specifies CASSPHLSGTGGLGYTF.

The chain recombines TRBV4-3 with TRBJ1-1; D is perhaps TRBD1 (6 bases). Germline CDR1 is LGHNA and CDR2 is YSLEER. Trimming left V 0 bases short and J 1 base short, with 12 bases between. The CDR3 is made up of 16 amino acids. The CDR3 coding sequence is TGCGCCAGCAGCCAAGAAACAGGGAACTCGAACACTGAAGCTTTCTTT. As protein: CASSQETGNSNTEAFF.

At least ten counts were recorded for this clonotype. The chain combines TRBV5-6 with TRBJ2-7; tentatively, D is TRBD1 (6 bases). CDR1 is SGHDT, CDR2 YYEEEE, per germline. Trimming pared 5 bases from V and 3 bases from J, leaving 9 bases between. The CDR3 is 12 residues long. The CDR3 sequence: CASRLQGYEQYF. The CDR3 DNA is TGTGCCAGCAGGCTACAGGGCTACGAGCAGTACTTC.